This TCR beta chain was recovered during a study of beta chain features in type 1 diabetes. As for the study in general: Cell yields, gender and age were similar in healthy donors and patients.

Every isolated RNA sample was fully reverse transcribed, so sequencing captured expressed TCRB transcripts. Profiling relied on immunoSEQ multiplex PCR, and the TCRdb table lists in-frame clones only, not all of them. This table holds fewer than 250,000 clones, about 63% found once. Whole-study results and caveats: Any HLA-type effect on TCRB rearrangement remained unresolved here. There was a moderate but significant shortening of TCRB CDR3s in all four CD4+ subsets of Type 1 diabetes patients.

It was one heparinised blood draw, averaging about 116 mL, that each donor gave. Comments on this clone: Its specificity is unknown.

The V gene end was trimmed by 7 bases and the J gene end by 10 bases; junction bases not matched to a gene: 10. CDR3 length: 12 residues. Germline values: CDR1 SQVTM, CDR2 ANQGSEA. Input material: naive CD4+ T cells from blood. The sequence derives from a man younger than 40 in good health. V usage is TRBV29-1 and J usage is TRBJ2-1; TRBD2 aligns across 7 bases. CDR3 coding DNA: TGCAGCGCCGGACCCATGGGAGGGGAGCAGTTCTTC. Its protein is CSAGPMGGEQFF.